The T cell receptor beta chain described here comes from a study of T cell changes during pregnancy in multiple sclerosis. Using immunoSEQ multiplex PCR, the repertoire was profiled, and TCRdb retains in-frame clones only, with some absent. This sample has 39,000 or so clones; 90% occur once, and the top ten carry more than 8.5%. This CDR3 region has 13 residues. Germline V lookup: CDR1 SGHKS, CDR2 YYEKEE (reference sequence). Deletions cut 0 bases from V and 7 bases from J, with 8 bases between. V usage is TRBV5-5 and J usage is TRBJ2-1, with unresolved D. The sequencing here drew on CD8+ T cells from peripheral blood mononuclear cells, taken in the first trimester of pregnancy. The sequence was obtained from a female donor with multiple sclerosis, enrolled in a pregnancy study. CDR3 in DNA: TGTGCCAGCAGCTTGGGGTGGAGTAATGAGCAGTTCTTC. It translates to CASSLGWSNEQFF.